The sample holds a few counts of the clone carrying this T cell receptor beta chain. Its antigen is not known. This specimen belongs to a study of radiation and T cells in renal cell carcinoma. Treatment meaning: 15 Gy SBRT to primary tumor, nephrectomy 4 weeks later. Only in-frame clones appear in the TCRdb table, and some are missing; sequencing was by immunoSEQ multiplex PCR. The table includes some 10,000 clones, roughly 65% detected once. The germline V and J ends were trimmed by 3 bases and 5 bases, with 8 bases remaining between them. The CDR3 length is 13 residues. Germline V gives CDR1 SEHNR, CDR2 FQNEAQ (reference sequence). Findings and caveats of the study: Top tumor clonotypes rose in blood 2 weeks post-radiation, then contracted. Without pretreatment biopsies, baseline tumor clonotype presence was undetermined. Irradiated tumors held more dominant CDR3 motifs than control tumors.

The TCR originated in a woman in her 50s with renal cell carcinoma. The source material was tumor tissue, sampled from a patient whose treatment included radiotherapy and nephrectomy. This sequence joins TRBV7-9 and TRBJ1-5; D possibly corresponds to TRBD1 (5 bases). The CDR3 region is CASSLWGDQPQHF. In DNA, the CDR3 is TGTGCCAGCAGCTTGTGGGGGGATCAGCCCCAGCATTTT.